Listed here are 11 T cell receptor beta chains from one sample, sequenced in a study of blood T cell repertoires in COVID-19. The method was immunoSEQ multiplex PCR; TCRdb's version includes in-frame clones alone and lacks a portion of them. This table has over 90,000 clones, over 75% appearing once. The sample consisted of peripheral blood. These receptors all stem from a human donor in a cohort sampled during active or convalescent COVID-19.

This clone was seen a handful of times. This rearrangement joins TRBV27 to TRBJ1-1, with 9 bases identical to TRBD1. CDR3 length: 15 amino acids. Germline trimming cut 5 bases from V and 7 bases from J; bases unmatched to any gene: 11. The germline V gene has CDR1 MNHEY and CDR2 SMNVEV (reference sequence). The CDR3: CASSPLIQGAGEAFF. The CDR3 DNA is TGTGCCAGCAGTCCCCTAATACAGGGGGCCGGTGAAGCTTTCTTT.

The J gene is TRBJ1-2, the V gene TRBV4-3, with D unresolved. The CDR3 runs to 18 residues. Germline CDR1 is LGHNA and CDR2 is YSLEER. Trimming cost V 0 bases and J 0 bases, with 17 bases left between them. CDR3 coding DNA: TGCGCCAGCAGCCAAGATCTCCGGAGGGCAGGAGCTAACTATGGCTACACCTTC. Translating gives CASSQDLRRAGANYGYTF.

The V and J genes are TRBV5-1 and TRBJ1-4, with a possible D match to TRBD1 (5 bases). Looked up from germline, CDR1 is SGHRS and CDR2 is YFSETQ. The CDR3 is 13 residues long. Trimming took 3 bases from V and 5 from J, leaving 8 bases between them. The CDR3 region has the DNA TGCGCCAGCAGCTGGCAGGGCAATGAAAAACTGTTTTTT. Its translation is CASSWQGNEKLFF.

The V call is TRBV7-9, the J call TRBJ1-6, with D possibly being TRBD1 (6 bases). Germline-derived CDR1 and CDR2 are SEHNR and FQNEAQ (reference sequence). Trimming pared 2 bases from V and 7 bases from J, leaving 9 bases between. CDR3 size: 14 residues. In DNA, the CDR3 is TGTGCCAGCAGCTTAACAGGGACCAATTCACCCCTCCACTTT. It yields the protein CASSLTGTNSPLHF.

V is TRBV7-2 and J is TRBJ1-5; D possibly corresponds to TRBD1 (6 bases). The V gene's germline CDR1 is SGHTA and CDR2 FQGNSA. Trimming left V 1 base short and J 6 bases short, with 10 bases between. This CDR3 has 14 amino acids. The CDR3 loop is CASSLGGGSQPQHF. The CDR3 DNA is TGTGCCAGCAGCTTAGGGGGGGGCAGTCAGCCCCAGCATTTT.

This clone occurred a few times. The gene calls are TRBV19 and TRBJ2-7, with unresolved D. The CDR3 extends over 13 amino acids. V lost 1 base to trimming and J lost 4 bases, with 8 bases between them. Germline CDR1 is LNHDA and CDR2 is SQIVND (reference sequence). CDR3 loop: CASSIAPEYEQYF. The CDR3 region has the DNA TGTGCCAGTAGTATAGCCCCAGAATACGAGCAGTACTTC.

This clone has a handful of counts. The CDR3 DNA reads TGTGCCAGCAGCCAAGGGTGGCTAGCGGGGGGACGCCAAGAGACCCAGTACTTC. Its protein is CASSQGWLAGGRQETQYF. This chain joins TRBV4-2 and TRBJ2-5, with 11 bases fitting TRBD2. The trim removed 1 base at V and 1 base at J, leaving 8 bases unmatched. Germline-derived CDR1 and CDR2 are LGHNA and YNFKEQ. This CDR3 is 18 amino acids long.

With regard to this clone: A read error may account for a junction end that differs from germline. Other DNA sequences of this sample code for an identical CDR3. The rearrangement joins TRBV24-1 to TRBJ2-5; D ambiguous. Germline CDR1 reads KGHDR; CDR2 reads SFDVKD. The CDR3 runs to 14 residues. The CDR3 nucleotides read TGTGCTACCAGTGACTCCCATCGGGTGGAGACCCAGTACTTC. It yields the protein CATSDSHRVETQYF.

This chain connects TRBV30 to TRBJ1-5; 9 bases map to TRBD1. The germline V gene encodes CDR1 GTSNPN and CDR2 SVGIG (reference sequence). The length of the CDR3 is 13 residues. With V trimmed by 5 bases and J by 5 bases, 4 bases remained unmatched. CDR3 in amino acids: CAWGGQGDQPQHF. The CDR3 bases are TGTGCCTGGGGGGGACAGGGCGATCAGCCCCAGCATTTT.

The V gene is TRBV9, the J gene TRBJ1-1, with TRBD1 matching over 8 bases. Looked up from germline, CDR1 is SGDLS and CDR2 is YYNGEE. Losses at the gene ends were 0 bases for V and 1 base for J; bases not matched to a gene: 8. The CDR3 runs 17 residues. CDR3 residues: CASSVGGQGAGNTEAFF. The CDR3 nucleotides read TGTGCCAGCAGCGTAGGAGGGCAGGGGGCAGGGAACACTGAAGCTTTCTTT.

This chain joins TRBV7-9 and TRBJ1-6; D may be TRBD1 (6 bases). CDR3 size: 15 residues. V was trimmed by 2 bases and J by 6 bases, leaving 11 bases between them. CDR1 and CDR2 (germline): SEHNR, FQNEAQ (reference sequence). The CDR3 DNA follows: TGTGCCAGCAGCTTAAGGGGCAGGGGTAATTCACCCCTCCACTTT. Its translation is CASSLRGRGNSPLHF.